What follows are 17 T cell receptor beta chains derived from one specimen sequenced in a study of cytomegalovirus exposure and HLA in healthy donors. In the PCR, 60 Vbeta and 13 Jbeta primers were used. The assay was immunoSEQ multiplex PCR, and TCRdb's table has in-frame clones only and misses some. The sample totals 100,000 to 150,000 clones. Source material: PBMCs. Receptors originate from a woman between 35 and 50 years old in good health and CMV-seropositive.

The chain links TRBV18 to TRBJ2-7; TRBD1 agrees at 10 bases. The V and J ends lost 3 bases and 2 bases, in that order; junction bases with no gene match: 7. Germline-derived CDR1 and CDR2 are KGHSH and LQKENI. The CDR3 consists of 16 residues. The CDR3 DNA reads TGTGCCAGCTCACCTATTTCCGGGACAGGGGCCTACGAGCAGTACTTC. Protein product: CASSPISGTGAYEQYF.

This chain connects TRBV5-1 to TRBJ1-2, with 7 bases aligning to TRBD1. J was trimmed by 7 bases and V by 5 bases; bases with no gene match: 8. The CDR3 extends over 13 amino acids. CDR1 is SGHRS and CDR2 is YFSETQ in the germline V gene. The CDR3 reads CASRYGQEGGYTF. Here the CDR3 DNA reads TGCGCCAGCAGATACGGACAGGAGGGTGGCTACACCTTC.

V gene TRBV7-2 combines with J gene TRBJ2-1; the D is unclear. The germline gives CDR1 SGHTA, CDR2 FQGNSA. The V end lost 1 base, the J end lost 8 bases, and 12 bases lay between the germline ends. The CDR3 sequence is 14 residues long. DNA of the CDR3: TGTGCCAGCAGCTTAGAACTCAGAGAGGATGAGCAGTTCTTC. Amino acids: CASSLELREDEQFF.

The V and J genes are TRBV7-9 and TRBJ2-5; 7 bases match TRBD1. J gave up 2 bases and V 5 bases, and 8 bases lay outside the gene matches. CDR1 is SEHNR and CDR2 is FQNEAQ in the germline V gene (reference sequence). This CDR3 contains 15 residues. CDR3 nucleotides: TGTGCCAGCAGCCCCAGACAGGGCTTTCAAGAGACCCAGTACTTC. It translates to CASSPRQGFQETQYF.

The V gene is TRBV27, the J gene TRBJ2-7, with D perhaps TRBD2 (5 bases). The CDR3 is made up of 15 amino acids. The V and J ends lost 6 bases and 3 bases respectively, with 18 bases between them. Germline CDR1 is MNHEY and CDR2 is SMNVEV (reference sequence). Here the CDR3 reads CASRLLKGGSYEQYF. In DNA form, the CDR3 reads TGTGCCAGCAGGCTACTCAAAGGAGGTAGCTACGAGCAGTACTTC.

The J gene is TRBJ2-3, the V gene TRBV5-1; D is ambiguous. Trimming took off 4 bases at V and 2 bases at J, with 5 bases between the two ends. Germline lookup yields CDR1 SGHRS and CDR2 YFSETQ. The CDR3 is 12 amino acids. The CDR3 nucleotides are TGCGCCAGCAGCGTCAACACAGATACGCAGTATTTT. It translates to CASSVNTDTQYF.

The genes are TRBV29-1 and TRBJ2-3, with D hard to call. The V gene lost 7 bases and the J gene lost 5 bases, with 16 bases spanning the gap. The CDR3 extends over 13 amino acids. CDR1 is SQVTM and CDR2 is ANQGSEA in the germline V gene. The CDR3 DNA is TGCAGCGCTTCCCCTACTCTCGGAGATACGCAGTATTTT. Protein: CSASPTLGDTQYF.

As to this clone: The sample carries other DNA sequences with the same CDR3. The chain combines TRBV6-5 with TRBJ2-7; TRBD1 matches at 9 bases. The CDR3 runs 14 residues. Germline lookup yields CDR1 MNHEY and CDR2 SVGAGI. After removal of 6 bases from V and 2 bases from J, the junction contained 5 bases not matched to a gene. The CDR3 sequence is CASSRDRATYEQYF. CDR3 bases: TGTGCCAGCAGCCGGGACAGGGCAACCTACGAGCAGTACTTC.

The chain recombines TRBV27 with TRBJ2-1; D is undetermined. The CDR3 sequence is 12 residues long. Germline V CDR1 and CDR2: MNHEY, SMNVEV (reference sequence). Trimming removed 3 bases from V and 10 bases from J, with 10 bases in between. CDR3: CASSFPGGEQFF. CDR3 nucleotides: TGTGCCAGCAGTTTCCCGGGTGGAGAGCAGTTCTTC.

The chain recombines TRBV7-8 with TRBJ2-2; 8 bases line up with TRBD1. V lost 6 bases, J lost 4 bases, and 7 bases stayed unmatched. The CDR3 totals 15 residues. Germline V gene sequence: CDR1 SGHVS, CDR2 FQNEAQ. The CDR3 spells CASRSGTGSTGELFF. In nucleotides, the CDR3 is TGTGCCAGCAGGTCCGGGACAGGTAGCACCGGGGAGCTGTTTTTT.

The rearrangement links TRBV21-1 to TRBJ2-2; the D call in the table, TRBD2, was not verified against the DNA. TRBV21-1 is designated a pseudogene. The CDR3 is 18 residues long. Written as DNA, the CDR3 is TGTGCCGCCAAAGAACCCCCCCTAGCGGTCTTGAACACCGGGGAGCTGTTTTTT. Encoded protein: CAAKEPPLAVLNTGELFF.

V usage is TRBV7-6 and J usage is TRBJ1-1, with 8 bases matching TRBD1. There are 15 residues in the CDR3. Germline V gene lookup returns CDR1 SGHVS and CDR2 FNYEAQ. V dropped 5 bases and J dropped 5; count of bases not matched to a gene: 10. The CDR3 region has the DNA TGTGCCAGCAGCCCTTCTGGACAGGGCGGGACTGAAGCTTTCTTT. It yields the protein CASSPSGQGGTEAFF.

The V call is TRBV5-4, the J call TRBJ2-7; TRBD1 agrees at 8 bases. The CDR3 has 14 residues. CDR1 SGHNT and CDR2 YYREEE come from the germline V gene (reference sequence). V dropped 2 bases and J dropped 2; count of bases not matched to a gene: 3. Here the CDR3 DNA reads TGTGCCAGCAGCTTACAGGGGGTTACCTACGAGCAGTACTTC. This gives the protein CASSLQGVTYEQYF.

The chain links TRBV5-1 to TRBJ1-1; D remains unclear. V was pared by 0 bases and J by 1 base, with 13 bases between. The germline CDR1 and CDR2 sequences are SGHRS and YFSETQ. This CDR3 spans 16 amino acids. Here the CDR3 DNA reads TGCGCCAGCAGCTTGGGAGGCCTACCCTCGAACACTGAAGCTTTCTTT. Translation gives CASSLGGLPSNTEAFF.

This chain links TRBV2 with TRBJ1-1; TRBD1 is a possible D gene (5 bases). CDR1 is SNHLY, CDR2 FYNNEI, per germline. The V and J ends lost 1 base and 9 bases respectively, with 9 bases between them. This CDR3 has 12 amino acids. The CDR3 here is CASSEGTFKAFF. The DNA of the CDR3 is TGTGCCAGCAGTGAAGGGACATTCAAAGCTTTCTTT.

The CDR3 sequence: CATSRGKLALSTGELFF. For the CDR3, the DNA is TGTGCCACCAGCAGAGGGAAACTAGCGTTGAGCACCGGGGAGCTGTTTTTT. The chain uses TRBV15 and TRBJ2-2; 7 nucleotides agree with TRBD2. The germline gives CDR1 LNHNV, CDR2 YYDKDF (reference sequence). J gave up 4 bases and V 1 base, and 9 bases lay outside the gene matches. The CDR3 length is 17 residues.

This chain connects TRBV29-1 to TRBJ1-1, with 10 positions matching TRBD1. The CDR3 has 13 amino acids. Germline CDR1 SQVTM, CDR2 ANQGSEA. Trimming at V came to 7 bases and at J to 2 bases, leaving 4 bases not matched to a gene. The CDR3 DNA reads TGCAGCGCCACGACAGGGGGCAACACTGAAGCTTTCTTT. It is translated as CSATTGGNTEAFF.